This T cell receptor (beta chain) was captured in a study of blood T cell repertoires in COVID-19. As for the study in general: Italy, Spain and the United States were the sources of the convalescent and acute COVID-19 samples.

This clone turned up a few times. Here immunoSEQ multiplex PCR was the method, and the copy in TCRdb shows in-frame clones only, minus some. The profile covers more than 300,000 clones, with 65% to 85% appearing a single time and around 1.2% taken by the ten largest. The CDR3 totals 14 residues. CDR1 and CDR2 from the germline V gene are SGHRS and YFSETQ. V was trimmed by 0 bases and J by 0 bases, leaving 6 bases between them. The chain combines TRBV5-1 with TRBJ1-1, with D unclear. Sequenced material: peripheral blood. The receptor was isolated from a woman aged 45-65 years with acute or convalescent COVID-19. For the CDR3, the DNA is TGCGCCAGCAGCTTGGCCTTTATGAACACTGAAGCTTTCTTT. Translated, it gives CASSLAFMNTEAFF.